The clone carrying this T cell receptor beta chain was counted a few times. Its antigen is not known. The ends lost 1 base at V and 3 bases at J; junction bases unmatched: 3. CDR1 is LGHNA, CDR2 YNFKEQ, per germline. The CDR3 has 15 residues. Pretreatment and on-treatment blood mononuclear cell samples were taken, totaling between 1 and 8 time points per patient. TCRdb keeps only in-frame clones here, not all; method: immunoSEQ multiplex PCR. The table includes approximately 100,000 clones, about 85% detected once. The data derive from a study of PD-L1 blockade in urothelial cancer. Study overall: Among blood samples, the median T cell count was 130,000 to 150,000. Study-wide findings and caveats: Having blood TCR clonality under the median before treatment predicted better survival. Tumor-associated clones in blood expanded more at 3 weeks in durable-benefit patients.

The sample here was PBMCs, taken around atezolizumab (anti-PD-L1) treatment. The source of this sequence is a man aged 50 to 59 with urothelial cancer. This chain connects TRBV4-2 to TRBJ2-7; 10 positions match TRBD2. Here the CDR3 reads CASSQGSGRHYEQYF. Here the CDR3 DNA reads TGTGCCAGCAGCCAAGGTAGCGGGAGGCACTACGAGCAGTACTTC.